This TCR beta chain derives from a study of OX40 agonist ivuxolimab in advanced cancers. Study-wide background: At approximately 83% male, the cohort had a mean age of 60 years, ranging from about 20 to 79. Having had anti-PD-1, anti-PD-L1 or anti-CTLA-4 therapy before was allowed, and approximately 40% had some.

V lost 5 bases to trimming and J lost 3 bases; unmatched junction nucleotides: 10. CDR3 length equals 16 residues. Germline CDR1 MDHEN, CDR2 SYDVKM. Measured with immunoSEQ multiplex PCR; TCRdb has only the in-frame clones, and not every one. The data show tens of thousands of clones, roughly 88% seen once. Remarks on this clone: Antigen unknown.

General study results and limits: Among the nonresponders, some also had low normalized T-cell clonal expansion. Partial responders at 0.1-3.0 mg/kg had among the lowest clonal expansion.

The specimen was CD4+ or CD8+ T cells sorted from blood, collected in a trial of the OX40 agonist ivuxolimab. The rearrangement links TRBV28 to TRBJ1-2; 9 positions match TRBD1. This sequence originates from an adult with an advanced solid tumor such as melanoma, head and neck, liver or kidney cancer. CDR3 nucleotide sequence: TGTGCCAGCAGTGCCTTCCCGGGACAGGGCCACTATGGCTACACCTTC. Residues: CASSAFPGQGHYGYTF.